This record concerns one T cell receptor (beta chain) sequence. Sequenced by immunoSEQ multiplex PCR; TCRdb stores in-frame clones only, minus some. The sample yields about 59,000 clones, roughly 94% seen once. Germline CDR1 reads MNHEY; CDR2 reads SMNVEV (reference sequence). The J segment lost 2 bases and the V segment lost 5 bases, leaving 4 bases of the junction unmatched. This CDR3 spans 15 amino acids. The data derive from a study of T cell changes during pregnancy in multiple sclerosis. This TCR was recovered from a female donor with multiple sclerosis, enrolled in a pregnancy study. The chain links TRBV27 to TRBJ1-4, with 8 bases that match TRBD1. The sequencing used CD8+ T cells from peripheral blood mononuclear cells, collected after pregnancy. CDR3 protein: CASSPQGGTNEKLFF. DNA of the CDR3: TGTGCCAGCAGTCCACAGGGGGGGACTAATGAAAAACTGTTTTTT.